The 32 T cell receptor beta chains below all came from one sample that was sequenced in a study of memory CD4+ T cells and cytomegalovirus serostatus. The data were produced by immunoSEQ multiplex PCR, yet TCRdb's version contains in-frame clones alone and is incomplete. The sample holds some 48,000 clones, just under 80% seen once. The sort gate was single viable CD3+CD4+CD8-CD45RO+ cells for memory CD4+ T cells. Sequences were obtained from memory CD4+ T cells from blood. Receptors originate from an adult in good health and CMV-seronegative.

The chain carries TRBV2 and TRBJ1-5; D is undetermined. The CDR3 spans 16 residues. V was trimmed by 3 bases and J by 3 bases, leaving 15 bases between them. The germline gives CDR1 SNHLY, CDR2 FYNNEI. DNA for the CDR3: TGTGCCAGCAGTGACCGGGAGGTCTCCTCCAATCAGCCCCAGCATTTT. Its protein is CASSDREVSSNQPQHF.

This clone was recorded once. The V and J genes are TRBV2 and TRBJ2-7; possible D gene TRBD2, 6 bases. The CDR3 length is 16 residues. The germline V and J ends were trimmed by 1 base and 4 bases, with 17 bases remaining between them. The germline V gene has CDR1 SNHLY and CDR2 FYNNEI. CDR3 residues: CASSEGSRDSRYEQYF. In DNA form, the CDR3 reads TGTGCCAGCAGTGAAGGGTCGCGGGACTCCCGATACGAGCAGTACTTC.

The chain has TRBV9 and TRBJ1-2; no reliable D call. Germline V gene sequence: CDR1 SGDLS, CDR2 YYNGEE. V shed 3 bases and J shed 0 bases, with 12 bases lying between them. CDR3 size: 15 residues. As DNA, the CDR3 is TGTGCCAGCAGCGCCCCCACGACGGCTAACTATGGCTACACCTTC. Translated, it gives CASSAPTTANYGYTF.

CDR3 protein: CASSLVGGETQYF. In nucleotides, the CDR3 is TGTGCCAGCAGCTTAGTTGGGGGAGAGACCCAGTACTTC. This sequence joins TRBV7-6 and TRBJ2-5, with D tentatively TRBD1 or TRBD2 (5 bases each). Germline loops: CDR1 SGHVS, CDR2 FNYEAQ. This CDR3 has 13 residues. Between the trimmed V and J ends, which lost 1 base and 4 bases, there was a span of 7 bases.

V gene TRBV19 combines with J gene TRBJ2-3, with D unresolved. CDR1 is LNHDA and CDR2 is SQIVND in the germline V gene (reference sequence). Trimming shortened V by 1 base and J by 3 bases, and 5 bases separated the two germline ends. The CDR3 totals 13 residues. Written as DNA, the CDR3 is TGTGCCAGTAGTATAGGGGGAACAGATACGCAGTATTTT. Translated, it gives CASSIGGTDTQYF.

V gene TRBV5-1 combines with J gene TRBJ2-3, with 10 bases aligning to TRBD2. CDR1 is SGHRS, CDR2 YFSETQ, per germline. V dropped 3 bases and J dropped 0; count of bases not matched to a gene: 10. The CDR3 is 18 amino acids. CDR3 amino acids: CASSSSSGLAASTDTQYF. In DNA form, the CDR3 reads TGCGCCAGCAGCTCATCTAGCGGACTAGCGGCTAGCACAGATACGCAGTATTTT.

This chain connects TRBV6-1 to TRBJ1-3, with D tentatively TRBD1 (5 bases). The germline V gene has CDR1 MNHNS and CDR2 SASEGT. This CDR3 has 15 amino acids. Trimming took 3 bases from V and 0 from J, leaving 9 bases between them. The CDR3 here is CASSEGPLSGNTIYF. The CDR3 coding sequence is TGTGCCAGCAGTGAGGGACCCCTCTCTGGAAACACCATATATTTT.

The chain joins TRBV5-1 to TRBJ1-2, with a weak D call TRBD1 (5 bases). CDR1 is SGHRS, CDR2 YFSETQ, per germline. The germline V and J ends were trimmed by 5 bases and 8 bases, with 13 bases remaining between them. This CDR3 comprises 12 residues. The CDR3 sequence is CASRMGGGGYTF. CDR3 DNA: TGCGCCAGCAGGATGGGGGGAGGCGGCTACACCTTC. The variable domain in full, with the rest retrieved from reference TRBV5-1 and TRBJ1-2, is KAGVTQTPRYLIKTRGQQVTLSCSPISGHRSVSWYQQTPGQGLQFLFEYFSETQRNKGNFPGRFSGRQFSNSRSEMNVSTLELGDSALYLCASRMGGGGYTFGSGTRLTVV.

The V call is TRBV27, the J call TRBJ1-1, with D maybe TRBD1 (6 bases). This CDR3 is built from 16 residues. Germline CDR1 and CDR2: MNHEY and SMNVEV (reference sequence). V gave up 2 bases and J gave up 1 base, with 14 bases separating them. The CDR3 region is CASSLGRGQKNTEAFF. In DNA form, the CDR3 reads TGTGCCAGCAGTTTAGGCAGGGGTCAAAAGAACACTGAAGCTTTCTTT.

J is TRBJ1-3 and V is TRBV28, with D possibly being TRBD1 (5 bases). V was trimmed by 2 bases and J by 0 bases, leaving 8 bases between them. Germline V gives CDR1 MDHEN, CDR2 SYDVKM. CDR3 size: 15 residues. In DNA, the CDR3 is TGTGCCAGCAGTTTAGGACACCTCTCTGGAAACACCATATATTTT. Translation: CASSLGHLSGNTIYF. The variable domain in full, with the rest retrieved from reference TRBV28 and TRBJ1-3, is DVKVTQSSRYLVKRTGEKVFLECVQDMDHENMFWYRQDPGLGLRLIYFSYDVKMKEKGDIPEGYSVSREKKERFSLILESASTNQTSMYLCASSLGHLSGNTIYFGEGSWLTVV.

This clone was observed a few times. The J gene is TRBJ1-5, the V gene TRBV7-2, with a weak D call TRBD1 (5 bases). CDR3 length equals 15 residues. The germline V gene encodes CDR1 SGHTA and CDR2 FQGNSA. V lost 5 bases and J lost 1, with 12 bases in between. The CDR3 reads CASSVTWGSNQPQHF. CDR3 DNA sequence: TGTGCCAGCAGCGTGACGTGGGGGAGCAATCAGCCCCAGCATTTT.

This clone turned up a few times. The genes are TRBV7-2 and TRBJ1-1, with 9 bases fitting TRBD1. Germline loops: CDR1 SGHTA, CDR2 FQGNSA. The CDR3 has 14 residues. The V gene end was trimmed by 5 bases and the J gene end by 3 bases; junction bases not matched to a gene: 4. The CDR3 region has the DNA TGTGCCAGCAGCCTCGGACAGGGGCACACTGAAGCTTTCTTT. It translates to CASSLGQGHTEAFF.

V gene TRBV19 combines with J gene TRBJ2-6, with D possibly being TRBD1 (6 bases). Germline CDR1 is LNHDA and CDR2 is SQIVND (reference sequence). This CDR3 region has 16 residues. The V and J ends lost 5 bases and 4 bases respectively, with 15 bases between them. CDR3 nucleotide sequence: TGTGCCAGTAGTTCGGGACACCGGACCGGGGCCAACGTCCTGACTTTC. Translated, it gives CASSSGHRTGANVLTF.

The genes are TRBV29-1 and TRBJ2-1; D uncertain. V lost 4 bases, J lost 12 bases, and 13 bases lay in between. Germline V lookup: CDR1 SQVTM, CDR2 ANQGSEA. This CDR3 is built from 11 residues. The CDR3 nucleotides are TGCAGCGTTGTTCTCTCGGAAAGGCAGTTCTTC. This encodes CSVVLSERQFF.

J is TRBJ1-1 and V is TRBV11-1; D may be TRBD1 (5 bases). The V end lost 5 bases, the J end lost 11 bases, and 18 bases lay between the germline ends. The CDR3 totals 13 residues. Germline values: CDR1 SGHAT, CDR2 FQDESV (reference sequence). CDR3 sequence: CASSQARSGTAFF. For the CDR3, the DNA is TGTGCCAGCAGCCAGGCCCGCAGTGGGACGGCTTTCTTT.

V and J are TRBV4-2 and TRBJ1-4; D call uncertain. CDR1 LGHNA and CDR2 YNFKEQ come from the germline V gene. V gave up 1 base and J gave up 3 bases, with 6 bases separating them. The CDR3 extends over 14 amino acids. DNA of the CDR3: TGTGCCAGCAGCCAAGGGGCCTCTAATGAAAAACTGTTTTTT. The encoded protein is CASSQGASNEKLFF.

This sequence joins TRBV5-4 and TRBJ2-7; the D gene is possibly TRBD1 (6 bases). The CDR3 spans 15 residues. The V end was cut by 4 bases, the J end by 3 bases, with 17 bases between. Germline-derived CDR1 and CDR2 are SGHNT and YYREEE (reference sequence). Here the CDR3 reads CASSLNRVGNYEQYF. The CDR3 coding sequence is TGTGCCAGCAGCCTGAACAGGGTGGGGAACTACGAGCAGTACTTC.

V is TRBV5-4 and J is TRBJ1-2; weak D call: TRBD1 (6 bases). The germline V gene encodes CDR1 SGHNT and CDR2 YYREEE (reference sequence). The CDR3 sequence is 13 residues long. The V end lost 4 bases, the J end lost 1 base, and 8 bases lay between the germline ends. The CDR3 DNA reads TGTGCCAGCAGCCGGACAGTTAACTATGGCTACACCTTC. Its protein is CASSRTVNYGYTF.

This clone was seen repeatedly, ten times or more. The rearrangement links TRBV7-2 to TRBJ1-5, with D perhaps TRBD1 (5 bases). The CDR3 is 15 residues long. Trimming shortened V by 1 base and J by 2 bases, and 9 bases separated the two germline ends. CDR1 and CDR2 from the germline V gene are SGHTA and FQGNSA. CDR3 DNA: TGTGCCAGCAGCTTAGATTGGACACGCAATCAGCCCCAGCATTTT. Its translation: CASSLDWTRNQPQHF.

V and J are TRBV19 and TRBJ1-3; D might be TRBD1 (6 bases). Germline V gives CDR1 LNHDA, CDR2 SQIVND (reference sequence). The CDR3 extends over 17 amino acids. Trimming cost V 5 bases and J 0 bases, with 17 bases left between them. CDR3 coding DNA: TGTGCCAGTAGTGCCAGGACAGTGAACCGCTCTGGAAACACCATATATTTT. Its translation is CASSARTVNRSGNTIYF.

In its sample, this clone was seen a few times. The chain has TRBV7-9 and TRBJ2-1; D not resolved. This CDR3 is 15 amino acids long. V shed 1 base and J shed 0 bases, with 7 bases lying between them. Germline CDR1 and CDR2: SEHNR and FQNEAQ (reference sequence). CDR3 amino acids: CASSLGSASYNEQFF. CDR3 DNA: TGTGCCAGCAGCTTAGGAAGCGCCTCCTACAATGAGCAGTTCTTC.

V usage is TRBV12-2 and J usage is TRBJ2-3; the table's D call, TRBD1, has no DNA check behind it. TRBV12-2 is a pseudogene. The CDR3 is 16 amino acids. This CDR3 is CASRTDRGYYTDTQYF. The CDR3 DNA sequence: TGTGCAAGTCGCACTGACAGGGGGTATTACACAGATACGCAGTATTTT.

CDR3 in DNA: TGTGCCAGCAGTCCGGACAGGCCCAGCTACGAGCAGTACTTC. It translates to CASSPDRPSYEQYF. V usage is TRBV5-8 and J usage is TRBJ2-7, with 7 bases that match TRBD1. The length of the CDR3 is 14 residues. Germline CDR1 SGHTS, CDR2 YDEGEE. With 5 bases clipped from V and 3 bases from J, the junction kept 8 bases outside the gene matches.

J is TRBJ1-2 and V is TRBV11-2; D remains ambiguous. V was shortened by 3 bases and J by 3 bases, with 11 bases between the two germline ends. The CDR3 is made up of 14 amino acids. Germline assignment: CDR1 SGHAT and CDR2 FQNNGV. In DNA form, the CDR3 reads TGTGCCAGCAGCTTGGGTTGGGTTGACTATGGCTACACCTTC. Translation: CASSLGWVDYGYTF. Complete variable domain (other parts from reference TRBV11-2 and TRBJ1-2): EAGVAQSPRYKIIEKRQSVAFWCNPISGHATLYWYQQILGQGPKLLIQFQNNGVVDDSQLPKDRFSAERLKGVDSTLKIQPAKLEDSAVYLCASSLGWVDYGYTFGSGTRLTVV.

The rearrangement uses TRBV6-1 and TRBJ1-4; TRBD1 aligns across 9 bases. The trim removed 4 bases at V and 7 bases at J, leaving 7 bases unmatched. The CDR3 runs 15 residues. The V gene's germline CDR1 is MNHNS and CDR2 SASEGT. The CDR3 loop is CASSALTGGSEKLFF. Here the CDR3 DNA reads TGTGCCAGCAGTGCCTTGACAGGGGGGTCTGAAAAACTGTTTTTT.

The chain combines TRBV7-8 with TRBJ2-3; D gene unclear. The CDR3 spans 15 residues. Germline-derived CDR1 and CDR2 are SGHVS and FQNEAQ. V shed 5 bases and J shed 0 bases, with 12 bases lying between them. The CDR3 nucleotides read TGTGCCAGCAGCAAGTTTTCGGCTAGCACAGATACGCAGTATTTT. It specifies CASSKFSASTDTQYF.

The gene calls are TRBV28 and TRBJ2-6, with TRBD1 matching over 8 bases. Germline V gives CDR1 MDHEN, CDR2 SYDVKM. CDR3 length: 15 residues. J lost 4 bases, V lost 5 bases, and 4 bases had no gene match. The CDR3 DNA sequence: TGTGCCAGCAGTAACAGGGGGACCGGGGCCAACGTCCTGACTTTC. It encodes CASSNRGTGANVLTF.

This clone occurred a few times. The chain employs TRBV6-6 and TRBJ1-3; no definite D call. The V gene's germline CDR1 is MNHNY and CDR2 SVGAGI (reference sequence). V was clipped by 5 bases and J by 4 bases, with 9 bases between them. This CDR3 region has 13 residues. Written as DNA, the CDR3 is TGTGCCAGCAGTACGCCCTCCGGAAACACCATATATTTT. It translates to CASSTPSGNTIYF.

The CDR3 spells CAWTLGSGTYNEQFF. The CDR3 DNA follows: TGTGCCTGGACCCTCGGTAGCGGAACCTACAATGAGCAGTTCTTC. The J gene is TRBJ2-1, the V gene TRBV30, with D perhaps matching TRBD2 (6 bases). The V gene's germline CDR1 is GTSNPN and CDR2 SVGIG (reference sequence). The CDR3 is made up of 15 amino acids. Deletions cut 4 bases from V and 2 bases from J, with 15 bases between.

The CDR3 region has the DNA TGTGCCTGGAGGCCTCGACAGAACACCTATAATTCACCCCTCCACTTT. Its translation: CAWRPRQNTYNSPLHF. The chain links TRBV30 to TRBJ1-6, with D tentatively TRBD1 (5 bases). CDR3 size: 16 residues. Germline CDR1 reads GTSNPN; CDR2 reads SVGIG (reference sequence). Trimming removed 3 bases at V and 2 bases at J, with 14 bases between.

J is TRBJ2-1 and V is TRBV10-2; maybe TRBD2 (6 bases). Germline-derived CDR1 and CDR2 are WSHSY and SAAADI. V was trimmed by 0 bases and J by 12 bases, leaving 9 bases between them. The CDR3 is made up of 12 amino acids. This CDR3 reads CASSESMGLQFF. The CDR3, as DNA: TGCGCCAGCAGTGAGTCGATGGGACTGCAGTTCTTC.

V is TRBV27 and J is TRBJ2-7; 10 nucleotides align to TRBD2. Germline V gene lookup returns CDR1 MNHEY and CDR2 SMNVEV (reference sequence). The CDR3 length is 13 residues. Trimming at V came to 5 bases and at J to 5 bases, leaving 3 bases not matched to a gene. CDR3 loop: CASSLAGEDEQYF. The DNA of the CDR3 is TGTGCCAGCAGTCTAGCGGGAGAGGACGAGCAGTACTTC.